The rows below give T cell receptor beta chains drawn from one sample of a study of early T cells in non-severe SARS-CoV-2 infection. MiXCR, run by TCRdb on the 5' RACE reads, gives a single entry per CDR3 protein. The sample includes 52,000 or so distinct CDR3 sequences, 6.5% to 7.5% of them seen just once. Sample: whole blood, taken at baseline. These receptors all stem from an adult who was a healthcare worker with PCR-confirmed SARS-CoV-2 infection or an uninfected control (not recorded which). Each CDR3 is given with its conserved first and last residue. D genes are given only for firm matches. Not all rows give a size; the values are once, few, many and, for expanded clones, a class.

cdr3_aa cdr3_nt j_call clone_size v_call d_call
CASSDGTGAAFF TGCGCCAGCAGTGACGGCACTGGGGCGGCTTTCTTT TRBJ1-1 - TRBV10-2 -
CASSARDYTDTQYF TGTGCCAGCAGTGCCCGGGACTATACAGATACGCAGTATTTT TRBJ2-3 many TRBV27 TRBD2
CASSLKGTGNTIYF TGTGCCAGCAGCTTGAAGGGGACTGGAAACACCATATATTTT TRBJ1-3 - TRBV5-5 -
CSVRPQGARGDTQYF TGCAGCGTTCGCCCCCAGGGGGCGCGGGGAGATACGCAGTATTTT TRBJ2-3 - TRBV29-1 TRBD1
CASSLDQTGLYYEQYF TGTGCCAGCAGCTTAGATCAGACGGGCCTCTACTACGAGCAGTACTTC TRBJ2-7 many TRBV7-2 -
CASRRTGNTEAFF TGCGCCAGCAGGAGGACAGGGAACACTGAAGCTTTCTTT TRBJ1-1 few TRBV10-1 TRBD1
CASSLNSGYNEQFF TGTGCCAGCAGCTTAAACAGCGGTTACAATGAGCAGTTCTTC TRBJ2-1 - TRBV7-3 -
CASSPWADILSPLHF TGTGCCAGCAGCCCATGGGCGGACATACTGTCACCCCTCCACTTT TRBJ1-6 many TRBV3-1 -
CASSQDIYGTSGSYEQYF TGCGCCAGCAGCCAAGATATTTATGGGACTAGCGGATCCTACGAGCAGTACTTC TRBJ2-7 many TRBV4-3 TRBD2
CSARDLPGQGFYEQYF TGCAGTGCTAGAGACCTACCGGGACAGGGATTTTACGAGCAGTACTTC TRBJ2-7 few TRBV20-1 TRBD1
CASSYTGRYGYTF TGTGCCAGCAGTTACACAGGGCGATATGGCTACACCTTC TRBJ1-2 few TRBV28 -
CATSIFDGLEAFF TGTGCCACCAGCATCTTTGACGGGCTTGAAGCTTTCTTT TRBJ1-1 few TRBV15 -
CASSQDGPRTGGTEAFF TGCGCCAGCAGCCAAGATGGTCCCCGGACAGGGGGCACTGAAGCTTTCTTT TRBJ1-1 many TRBV4-3 TRBD1
CASSYQGYQETQYF TGTGCCAGCAGCTACCAGGGGTACCAAGAGACCCAGTACTTC TRBJ2-5 - TRBV13 -
CSAESTDTEAFF TGCAGCGCTGAATCGACAGACACTGAAGCTTTCTTT TRBJ1-1 few TRBV29-1 -
CASSESSYANEQFF TGTGCCAGCAGTGAGTCTAGCTACGCCAATGAGCAGTTCTTC TRBJ2-1 - TRBV2 -
CASSQGRDYGYTF TGTGCCAGCAGCCAGGGACGGGATTATGGCTACACCTTC TRBJ1-2 many TRBV11-2 -
CASSSGPSETQYF TGCGCCAGCAGCTCGGGCCCCTCGGAGACCCAGTACTTC TRBJ2-5 - TRBV5-1 -
CSSGGGHEEQYF TGCAGCTCTGGCGGGGGACATGAGGAGCAGTACTTC TRBJ2-7 many TRBV29-1 -
CASSSGQGSIQYF TGTGCCAGCAGTTCGGGACAGGGGAGCATTCAGTACTTC TRBJ2-4 many TRBV6-2/TRBV6-3 TRBD1
CAISDRGDNEQFF TGTGCCATCAGCGACAGGGGGGACAATGAGCAGTTCTTC TRBJ2-1 many TRBV10-3 TRBD1
CASSLPGGNSPLHF TGTGCCAGCAGCTTGCCAGGAGGAAATTCACCCCTCCACTTT TRBJ1-6 - TRBV7-9 -
CASSLAGQGGQETQYF TGTGCCAGCAGCTTAGCGGGACAGGGGGGCCAAGAGACCCAGTACTTC TRBJ2-5 - TRBV7-2 TRBD1
CSVGTGYTEAFF TGCAGCGTTGGCACAGGGTACACTGAAGCTTTCTTT TRBJ1-1 many TRBV29-1 -
CASSSGLPGQGYEQYF TGTGCCAGCAGTTCCGGCCTACCGGGACAGGGGTACGAGCAGTACTTC TRBJ2-7 many TRBV27 TRBD1
CASSQDMYRGEHSPLHF TGCGCCAGCAGCCAAGATATGTACAGGGGAGAGCATTCACCCCTCCACTTT TRBJ1-6 few TRBV4-1 TRBD1
CASRGLAGSNEQFF TGTGCCAGTAGAGGACTAGCCGGATCTAATGAGCAGTTCTTC TRBJ2-1 - TRBV19 TRBD2
CASSVGQGGDNEKLFF TGTGCCAGCAGCGTAGGACAGGGAGGAGACAATGAAAAACTGTTTTTT TRBJ1-4 many TRBV9 TRBD1
CASSPTGVLGEQFF TGTGCCAGCAGCCCTACAGGGGTCCTAGGTGAGCAGTTCTTC TRBJ2-1 many TRBV7-9 TRBD1
CASRDRVVDTQYF TGTGCCAGCCGGGACAGGGTCGTCGATACGCAGTATTTT TRBJ2-3 - TRBV6-2/TRBV6-3 TRBD1
CASSPTGAFAPNTEAFF TGTGCCAGCAGCCCCACGGGGGCATTTGCTCCGAACACTGAAGCTTTCTTT TRBJ1-1 many TRBV7-2 -
CSARTSDRTDTQYF TGCAGTGCTCGTACTAGCGACCGCACAGATACGCAGTATTTT TRBJ2-3 - TRBV20-1 TRBD2
CASTEFTRQGSQPQHF TGTGCCAGCACCGAATTTACCCGACAGGGGAGTCAGCCCCAGCATTTT TRBJ1-5 - TRBV6-2/TRBV6-3 TRBD1
CASTTDRNYGYTF TGCGCCAGCACGACGGACAGGAACTATGGCTACACCTTC TRBJ1-2 few TRBV10-2 TRBD1
CASSQPTGPF TGTGCCAGCAGCCAACCTACCGGTCCCTTC TRBJ2-1 many TRBV3-2 -
CASSHGRDQETQYF TGCGCCAGCAGCCACGGACGGGACCAAGAGACCCAGTACTTC TRBJ2-5 many TRBV5-1 -
CSEGRQGSQETQYF TGCAGCGAGGGAAGACAGGGGAGTCAAGAGACCCAGTACTTC TRBJ2-5 many TRBV29-1 TRBD1
CSARRVASSYNEQFF TGCAGTGCTAGAAGGGTAGCAAGCTCCTACAATGAGCAGTTCTTC TRBJ2-1 many TRBV20-1 -
CSAKTGFERVSKGYEQYF TGCAGTGCTAAGACTGGGTTCGAGCGGGTCTCGAAGGGGTACGAGCAGTACTTC TRBJ2-7 many TRBV20-1 -
CASSLSMSVPEAFF TGCGCCAGCAGCTTGTCCATGTCGGTACCTGAAGCTTTCTTT TRBJ1-1 many TRBV5-1 -
CASSLAGPIGSYTF TGTGCCAGCAGCTTAGCCGGGCCTATAGGATCCTACACCTTC TRBJ1-2 few TRBV7-2 -
CASSPKSLASSYEQYF TGTGCCAGTAGTCCCAAGAGCCTAGCGTCTTCCTACGAGCAGTACTTC TRBJ2-7 - TRBV19 -
CASSLLAEETQYF TGTGCCAGCAGCTTACTAGCGGAAGAGACCCAGTACTTC TRBJ2-5 many TRBV7-9 TRBD2
CATSRDGNTGELFF TGTGCCACCAGCAGAGACGGAAACACCGGGGAGCTGTTTTTT TRBJ2-2 - TRBV15 -
CASSIPDSTAEHHVYGYTF TGTGCCAGTAGTATACCCGACAGCACAGCGGAGCATCATGTTTATGGCTACACCTTC TRBJ1-2 - TRBV19 -
CASSLAGDIEAFF TGCGCCAGCAGCTTGGCGGGGGACATTGAAGCTTTCTTT TRBJ1-1 - TRBV5-1 -
CASSRTPDTKGSPLHF TGTGCCAGCAGCCGCACCCCAGACACGAAGGGTTCACCCCTCCACTTT TRBJ1-6 many TRBV5-5 -
CAWSVTGGHGYTF TGTGCCTGGAGCGTAACAGGGGGCCATGGCTACACCTTC TRBJ1-2 - TRBV30 TRBD1
CASSLAAGGGTDTQYF TGTGCTAGCAGCTTAGCGGCGGGGGGCGGCACAGATACGCAGTATTTT TRBJ2-3 - TRBV7-7 TRBD2
CSALGDVETQYF TGCAGTGCTCTGGGAGATGTGGAGACCCAGTACTTC TRBJ2-5 many TRBV20-1 -
CAGIRDRGYEQYF TGTGCCGGAATCCGGGACAGGGGTTACGAGCAGTACTTC TRBJ2-7 few TRBV30 TRBD1
CASRRQGGDNEQFF TGCGCCAGCAGAAGACAGGGGGGAGACAATGAGCAGTTCTTC TRBJ2-1 many TRBV5-1 TRBD1
CASSTGKNSNQPQHF TGTGCCAGTAGTACAGGGAAAAATAGCAATCAGCCCCAGCATTTT TRBJ1-5 few TRBV19 -
CASSPSWGVGYNEQFF TGTGCCAGCAGCCCCTCCTGGGGGGTAGGCTACAATGAGCAGTTCTTC TRBJ2-1 many TRBV6-2/TRBV6-3 -
CASSYSGREENTEAFF TGTGCCAGCAGTTACTCCGGAAGGGAGGAGAACACTGAAGCTTTCTTT TRBJ1-1 few TRBV6-5 -
CASRTTSADYEQYF TGTGCCAGCAGGACGACTAGCGCCGACTACGAGCAGTACTTC TRBJ2-7 - TRBV12-3/TRBV12-4 TRBD2
CSAGRDPNQPQHF TGCAGTGCGGGCAGGGACCCAAATCAGCCCCAGCATTTT TRBJ1-5 many TRBV20-1 -
CASRGRGYIVTF TGTGCCAGCAGGGGCAGGGGGTATATAGTTACCTTC TRBJ1-2 few TRBV28 TRBD1
CASSLIESRRGSPLHF TGTGCCAGCAGCTTGATCGAATCGAGAAGGGGTTCACCCCTCCACTTT TRBJ1-6 - TRBV5-6 -